This TCR beta chain stems from a study of graft-versus-host responses after intestinal transplantation. About the study: Grafts were multivisceral, liver-intestinal, or isolated intestinal.

Regarding the study as a whole: Graft-donor T cell macrochimerism coincided with high graft-versus-host to host-versus-graft clonal ratios in allografts. Recipient-marrow GvH clones were detected, some having first appeared in ileum or blood.

In the case of this clone: As yet, its antigen is unknown.

The CDR3 is made up of 16 amino acids. From germline, CDR1 is SGHTA and CDR2 FQGNSA. V was pared by 0 bases and J by 7 bases, with 11 bases of the junction left unmatched. Sequenced by immunoSEQ multiplex PCR; TCRdb stores in-frame clones only, minus some. Of over 10,000 clones in the sample, around four fifths are singletons; the top ten hold about 23%. This chain links TRBV7-2 with TRBJ2-7, with 8 bases matching TRBD2. The sequence was obtained from a human patient who received an intestinal transplant, so some T cells may come from the graft donor. The source material was PBMCs, sampled after intestinal transplantation. Here the CDR3 DNA reads TGTGCCAGCAGCTTAGCGGGACTAGGGGCGGTCGAGGAGCAGTACTTC. This translates into CASSLAGLGAVEEQYF.